This T cell receptor beta chain was sequenced in a study of early T cells in non-severe SARS-CoV-2 infection (dated by TCRdb to the early 2020s). In the study overall: Because TCR sequencing was done on bulk RNA from unsorted whole blood, the alpha and beta chains could not be paired. Results the study describes overall, beyond this receptor: Matching against VDJdb was skewed toward anti-spike CD8 responses, likely underestimated virus-specific expansions, and missed private and CD4 specificities.

Sequences MNHEY (CDR1) and SMNVEV (CDR2) are obtained from the germline V gene (reference sequence). From the cysteine up to the phenylalanine, the CDR3 has a length of 14 residues. Of all the DNA, just the CDR3 is kept, 42 bases in frame from base 1. The junction shows trimming of 6 bases on V and 2 bases on J, and the gene matches do not reach 7 bases of it. The study was a case-control design nested within a healthcare worker cohort in London, UK, with weekly nasopharyngeal swab PCR tests and blood sampling. Healthcare workers were recruited during the week of the UK lockdown, between 23 and 31 March 2020, and followed weekly for up to about 15 weeks. Library construction relied on 5' RACE. This sample was sequenced with a NextSeq 500. In the TCR library protocol, unique molecular identifiers were attached to individual cDNA molecules to correct for PCR bias and sequencing error. Both TCR alpha and beta chains were sequenced, and tight co-correlation was observed between alpha and beta sequence abundances in each sample. Processing in the source paper ran as follows. V gene, J gene and CDR3 annotation of TCR sequences was performed with Decombinator V4. TCRs were defined as expanded if a significant change between any two time points was detected under a Poisson model with p below 0.0001. Abundances of TCRs were expressed as counts per million after normalisation to the total number of TCRs sequenced in each sample. TRAV1-2 paired with TRAJ12, TRAJ20 or TRAJ33 defined MAIT TCRs, while TRAV10 paired with TRAJ18 defined iNKT TCRs. VDJdb, accessed 1 November 2021, was searched for CMV, EBV and SARS-CoV-2 annotated TCRs, with TCRs annotated for multiple antigens excluded. TCRdb cleaned the public reads at Q25 with fastp, built clones with MiXCR and kept in-frame beta chains. Under each unique CDR3 protein, matching rows form one entry showing the most common genes and DNA. In this record, the V and J calls reflect TCRdb's handling and not the investigators' own analysis. For this sample there are 25,000 to 30,000 distinct CDR3 sequences; approximately 6% appear just once. Roughly a third of the sample is taken by the ten largest.

In this sample, this clonotype turned up many times. Its antigen remains unidentified. Base qualities are missing; no much larger clone stands one base away. Recombination connected TRBV27 to TRBJ2-7, and TRBD2 aligns with 7 junction nucleotides. This TCR was recovered from an adult who was a healthcare worker with PCR-confirmed SARS-CoV-2 infection or an uninfected control (not recorded which). The sample consisted of whole blood, taken at baseline. The DNA is TGTGCCAGCAGAGCGCGGGAGCCCCCCTACGAGCAGTACTTC. Its protein is CASRAREPPYEQYF.